These 29 T cell receptor beta chains were all obtained from the same sample, sequenced in a study of STAT5B mutations in CD4+ large granular lymphocyte leukemia. Measured with immunoSEQ multiplex PCR; TCRdb has only the in-frame clones, and not every one. The sample holds fewer than 40,000 clones, more than 60% seen once. Sequencing was carried out using CD4+ T cells from blood buffy coats. The receptor source for this set is a human donor in good health.

J is TRBJ2-7 and V is TRBV6-1; D is possibly TRBD2 (7 bases). The CDR3 spans 14 residues. Deletions cut 3 bases from V and 7 bases from J, with 16 bases between. Looked up from germline, CDR1 is MNHNS and CDR2 is SASEGT. The CDR3 here is CASSDGLGGGEQYF. The CDR3 nucleotides read TGTGCCAGCAGTGATGGTCTGGGAGGGGGGGAGCAGTACTTC.

This clone was observed a few times. The chain joins TRBV5-4 to TRBJ1-2; 11 bases are shared with TRBD1. J was trimmed by 6 bases and V by 4 bases; bases with no gene match: 8. Per germline, CDR1 SGHNT and CDR2 YYREEE (reference sequence). This CDR3 contains 15 residues. The CDR3 reads CASSLRTGGADGYTF. The CDR3 DNA is TGTGCCAGCAGCCTACGGACAGGGGGCGCAGATGGCTACACCTTC. Full variable domain (outside the CDR3, taken from reference TRBV5-4 and TRBJ1-2): ETGVTQSPTHLIKTRGQQVTLRCSSQSGHNTVSWYQQALGQGPQFIFQYYREEENGRGNFPPRFSGLQFPNYSSELNVNALELDDSALYLCASSLRTGGADGYTFGSGTRLTVV.

This clone was picked up a small number of times. In DNA, the CDR3 is TGCAGCGTTGAACCCCAGGGACCGGCCACTGAAGCTTTCTTT. It codes for CSVEPQGPATEAFF. The genes are TRBV29-1 and TRBJ1-1; perhaps TRBD1 as D (5 bases). The V gene's germline CDR1 is SQVTM and CDR2 ANQGSEA. The CDR3 runs 14 residues. The germline V and J ends were trimmed by 2 bases and 4 bases, with 14 bases remaining between them.

The CDR3 loop is CAIALDKDLGYTF. CDR3 in DNA: TGTGCCATCGCCCTGGACAAGGATTTGGGCTACACCTTC. The chain has TRBV10-3 and TRBJ1-2; TRBD1 is a possible D gene (5 bases). Deletions cut 8 bases from V and 8 bases from J, with 18 bases between. The CDR3 consists of 13 residues. CDR1 is ENHRY, CDR2 SYGVKD, per germline.

This chain connects TRBV19 to TRBJ1-2, with 8 bases lining up with TRBD1. Germline lookup yields CDR1 LNHDA and CDR2 SQIVND (reference sequence). The CDR3 consists of 14 residues. Trimming removed 5 bases from V and 5 bases from J; junction bases left unmatched: 7. The CDR3 nucleotides read TGTGCCAGTAGTCCGGACAGGGTAGATTATGGCTACACCTTC. This codes for CASSPDRVDYGYTF. The full variable domain, completed using reference TRBV19 and TRBJ1-2, is DGGITQSPKYLFRKEGQNVTLSCEQNLNHDAMYWYRQDPGQGLRLIYYSQIVNDFQKGDIAEGYSVSREKKESFPLTVTSAQKNPTAFYLCASSPDRVDYGYTFGSGTRLTVV.

This clone was seen more than once but under ten times. This sequence joins TRBV5-4 and TRBJ2-7, with 7 nucleotides matching TRBD1. The germline gives CDR1 SGHNT, CDR2 YYREEE (reference sequence). The CDR3 loop spans 16 amino acids. V dropped 0 bases and J dropped 5; count of bases not matched to a gene: 11. The CDR3 loop is CASSLAKGARSHEQYF. The CDR3 DNA reads TGTGCCAGCAGCTTGGCCAAGGGGGCGAGGAGTCACGAGCAGTACTTC.

CDR3 coding DNA: TGTGCCAGTAGTATCCGCGGGACCGACTATGGCTACACCTTC. It codes for CASSIRGTDYGYTF. The rearrangement joins TRBV19 to TRBJ1-2; TRBD1 might be the D (5 bases). The CDR3 consists of 14 residues. Between the trimmed V and J ends, which lost 3 bases and 3 bases, there was a span of 11 bases. Germline CDR1 and CDR2: LNHDA and SQIVND (reference sequence).

V and J are TRBV5-6 and TRBJ2-6; D is undetermined. Germline-derived CDR1 and CDR2 are SGHDT and YYEEEE. V was cut by 0 bases and J by 0 bases, with 4 bases left in between. CDR3 size: 15 residues. CDR3 sequence: CASSLGPSGANVLTF. CDR3 DNA sequence: TGTGCCAGCAGCTTGGGGCCCTCTGGGGCCAACGTCCTGACTTTC.

J is TRBJ1-5 and V is TRBV13; tentatively, D is TRBD1 (5 bases). Germline CDR1 PRHDT, CDR2 FYEKMQ (reference sequence). The CDR3 totals 14 residues. V lost 5 bases and J lost 2, with 10 bases in between. CDR3 bases: TGTGCCAGCAGCGCCGGGACGGGCAATCAGCCCCAGCATTTT. This sequence encodes CASSAGTGNQPQHF.

This clone was seen more than once but under ten times. The rearrangement links TRBV7-9 to TRBJ1-2; D remains ambiguous. Trimming cost V 2 bases and J 10 bases, with 11 bases left between them. This CDR3 has 12 residues. Per germline, CDR1 SEHNR and CDR2 FQNEAQ (reference sequence). As DNA, the CDR3 is TGTGCCAGCAGCTTACAGCAGACTTACTACACCTTC. This codes for CASSLQQTYYTF.

CDR3 nucleotide sequence: TGTGCCAGCCGAGGGGGGGGAGGCGGCTACACCTTC. This gives the protein CASRGGGGGYTF. This chain connects TRBV2 to TRBJ1-2, with D tentatively TRBD1 (6 bases). This CDR3 has 12 residues. V dropped 8 bases and J dropped 8 bases, with 15 bases sitting between them. Germline V lookup: CDR1 SNHLY, CDR2 FYNNEI.

The chain links TRBV11-2 to TRBJ2-7; D possibly corresponds to TRBD2 (5 bases). The length of the CDR3 is 12 residues. Germline loops: CDR1 SGHAT, CDR2 FQNNGV. Deletions cut 9 bases from V and 2 bases from J, with 11 bases between. CDR3 sequence: CASGGSTYEQYF. As DNA, the CDR3 is TGTGCCAGTGGCGGGTCAACCTACGAGCAGTACTTC. Full variable domain (missing parts from reference TRBV11-2 and TRBJ2-7): EAGVAQSPRYKIIEKRQSVAFWCNPISGHATLYWYQQILGQGPKLLIQFQNNGVVDDSQLPKDRFSAERLKGVDSTLKIQPAKLEDSAVYLCASGGSTYEQYFGPGTRLTVT.

V gene TRBV6-6 combines with J gene TRBJ2-7; 9 nucleotides line up with TRBD1. The CDR3 consists of 15 residues. CDR1 is MNHNY, CDR2 SVGAGI, per germline (reference sequence). V dropped 8 bases and J dropped 1; count of bases not matched to a gene: 9. Here the CDR3 reads CASQLGQGVSYEQYF. CDR3 DNA: TGTGCCAGCCAGCTGGGACAGGGAGTTTCCTACGAGCAGTACTTC.

In this sample, this clone turned up a few times. The chain is built from TRBV5-8 and TRBJ1-1; D call uncertain. This CDR3 is built from 15 residues. Trimming removed 1 base from V and 2 bases from J, with 12 bases in between. The germline V gene has CDR1 SGHTS and CDR2 YDEGEE. CDR3 in amino acids: CASSLLVLGNTEAFF. The CDR3 nucleotides read TGTGCCAGCAGCTTGCTCGTCCTCGGTAACACTGAAGCTTTCTTT. The full variable domain, its missing parts supplied by reference TRBV5-8 and TRBJ1-1, is EAGVTQSPTHLIKTRGQQATLRCSPISGHTSVYWYQQALGLGLQFLLWYDEGEERNRGNFPPRFSGRQFPNYSSELNVNALELEDSALYLCASSLLVLGNTEAFFGQGTRLTVV.

This clone has only a few counts. The rearrangement links TRBV27 to TRBJ1-3; D uncertain. The CDR3 is 15 amino acids. The germline V gene encodes CDR1 MNHEY and CDR2 SMNVEV (reference sequence). Trimming left V 6 bases short and J 1 base short, with 13 bases between. CDR3 in DNA: TGTGCCAGCAGCTTAGCGGTAGGATCTGGAAACACCATATATTTT. This sequence encodes CASSLAVGSGNTIYF.

This clone is a singleton in its sample. The CDR3 loop reads CASRLAAGHQPQHF. The CDR3 DNA reads TGTGCAAGTCGCTTAGCGGCAGGGCATCAGCCCCAGCATTTT. This chain connects TRBV12-2 to TRBJ1-5; the tabulated D call, TRBD1, remains unverified against the DNA. TRBV12-2 is marked as a pseudogene. The CDR3 has 14 amino acids.

This chain links TRBV25-1 with TRBJ2-1; 7 nucleotides align to TRBD2. Germline-derived CDR1 and CDR2 are MGHDK and SYGVNS. V shed 4 bases and J 12 bases; nucleotides not matched to a gene: 9. The CDR3 has 13 residues. CDR3 sequence: CASSVGRETAQFF. CDR3 DNA sequence: TGTGCCAGCAGTGTGGGGCGGGAGACTGCGCAGTTCTTC.

The genes are TRBV5-6 and TRBJ1-2; D possibly corresponds to TRBD1 (5 bases). The germline V and J ends were trimmed by 0 bases and 6 bases, with 9 bases remaining between them. This CDR3 is built from 13 residues. Per germline, CDR1 SGHDT and CDR2 YYEEEE. The CDR3 DNA reads as TGTGCCAGCAGCTTGGAGGGGAATAATGGCTACACCTTC. It codes for CASSLEGNNGYTF. Based on the CDR3 plus reference TRBV5-6 and TRBJ1-2, the full variable domain is DAGVTQSPTHLIKTRGQQVTLRCSPKSGHDTVSWYQQALGQGPQFIFQYYEEEERQRGNFPDRFSGHQFPNYSSELNVNALLLGDSALYLCASSLEGNNGYTFGSGTRLTVV.

The J gene is TRBJ2-1, the V gene TRBV7-9; perhaps TRBD2 as D (6 bases). This CDR3 region has 15 residues. V shed 8 bases and J shed 9 bases, with 23 bases lying between them. The germline CDR1 and CDR2 sequences are SEHNR and FQNEAQ (reference sequence). The CDR3, as DNA: TGTGCCAGCTTAAGTCCGCTACATGGGGGAGGTGAGCAGTTCTTC. This sequence encodes CASLSPLHGGGEQFF.

This clone was counted only a few times. The chain couples TRBV30 to TRBJ1-1, with D uncertain. Germline CDR1 is GTSNPN and CDR2 is SVGIG (reference sequence). The V gene lost 2 bases and the J gene lost 0 bases, with 4 bases spanning the gap. There are 12 residues in the CDR3. As DNA, the CDR3 is TGTGCCTGGAGTCCCGTGAACACTGAAGCTTTCTTT. Its translation is CAWSPVNTEAFF. Filled out from reference TRBV30 and TRBJ1-1, the complete variable domain reads SQTIHQWPATLVQPVGSPLSLECTVEGTSNPNLYWYRQAAGRGLQLLFYSVGIGQISSEVPQNLSASRPQDRQFILSSKKLLLSDSGFYLCAWSPVNTEAFFGQGTRLTVV.

This clone has just a few counts. The chain has TRBV9 and TRBJ1-6; possible D gene TRBD1, 5 bases. Germline V gives CDR1 SGDLS, CDR2 YYNGEE. The CDR3 spans 14 residues. V lost 2 bases, J lost 10 bases, and 13 bases lay in between. The CDR3 reads CASSVSGFGSPLHF. CDR3 bases: TGTGCCAGCAGCGTTTCAGGGTTCGGGTCACCCCTCCACTTT.

The J gene is TRBJ2-3, the V gene TRBV7-6; D is ambiguous. From germline, CDR1 is SGHVS and CDR2 FNYEAQ. V was trimmed by 3 bases and J by 0 bases, leaving 10 bases between them. The CDR3 loop spans 15 amino acids. CDR3 in DNA: TGTGCCAGCAGCTTGGACCCGGCTAGCACAGATACGCAGTATTTT. Its translation: CASSLDPASTDTQYF.

The chain recombines TRBV5-6 with TRBJ2-6; D remains unclear. V was pared by 0 bases and J by 0 bases, with 4 bases between. Germline values: CDR1 SGHDT, CDR2 YYEEEE. This CDR3 contains 15 residues. The CDR3, as DNA: TGTGCCAGCAGCTTGGTGGTCTCTGGGGCCAACGTCCTGACTTTC. As protein: CASSLVVSGANVLTF.

CDR3 coding DNA: TGTGCCAGCAGCATGGGCAGGGTGAACACTGAAGCTTTCTTT. Translation gives CASSMGRVNTEAFF. This chain links TRBV27 with TRBJ1-1; weak D call: TRBD1 (5 bases). The V and J ends lost 6 bases and 0 bases respectively, with 11 bases between them. The CDR3 is made up of 14 amino acids. Germline V CDR1 and CDR2: MNHEY, SMNVEV (reference sequence).

The rearrangement joins TRBV7-9 to TRBJ2-5; 8 bases align to TRBD2. V was clipped by 1 base and J by 4 bases; unmatched bases: 5. Germline V gene data show CDR1 as SEHNR and CDR2 as FQNEAQ (reference sequence). CDR3 length equals 15 residues. For the CDR3, the DNA is TGTGCCAGCAGCTTAGGCGGGGGGAGTGGAGAGACCCAGTACTTC. This translates into CASSLGGGSGETQYF.

V and J are TRBV2 and TRBJ1-1, with D maybe TRBD1 (5 bases). Germline assignment: CDR1 SNHLY and CDR2 FYNNEI. V lost 7 bases, J lost 6 bases, and 18 bases lay in between. The CDR3 covers 14 residues. This CDR3 reads CASKMAGGSSEAFF. CDR3 nucleotides: TGTGCCAGCAAGATGGCGGGGGGTAGTTCTGAAGCTTTCTTT.

This chain links TRBV6-5 with TRBJ2-7; 9 bases are a match to TRBD1. CDR1 MNHEY and CDR2 SVGAGI come from the germline V gene. With 0 bases clipped from V and 0 bases from J, the junction kept 0 bases outside the gene matches. This CDR3 spans 15 amino acids. Here the CDR3 reads CASSYSTGGSYEQYF. The CDR3 DNA reads as TGTGCCAGCAGTTACTCGACAGGGGGCTCCTACGAGCAGTACTTC.

This chain uses TRBV4-1 with TRBJ1-5, with D unresolved. V lost 0 bases to trimming and J lost 6 bases, with 21 bases between them. The CDR3 spans 18 residues. CDR1 MGHRA and CDR2 YSYEKL come from the germline V gene. CDR3 in amino acids: CASSQDDPSGFRSQPQHF. CDR3 DNA: TGCGCCAGCAGCCAAGACGACCCTTCCGGGTTCCGCAGTCAGCCCCAGCATTTT.

This clone occurred a few times. The chain employs TRBV5-4 and TRBJ2-1; possibly TRBD2 for D (5 bases). Per the germline V gene, CDR1 is SGHNT and CDR2 is YYREEE (reference sequence). The CDR3 is 15 amino acids. Deletions cut 4 bases from V and 0 bases from J, with 11 bases between. The CDR3 nucleotides read TGTGCCAGCAGCCTGGACTGGGCCTCCTACAATGAGCAGTTCTTC. It codes for CASSLDWASYNEQFF.